Listed below are T cell receptor beta chains from one sample, sequenced in a study of blood T cells in healthy people across ages. TCRdb reprocessed the 5' RACE reads with MiXCR, giving one entry per CDR3 protein. The repertoire holds 1.5 million to 2 million distinct CDR3 sequences, with 49% as singletons. Sequencing was performed on blood. Receptor source: a woman between 40 and 50 years old in good health. CDR3s include the opening cysteine and the closing phenylalanine or tryptophan. A D gene is named only where the DNA matches it firmly. Not every row has a clone size; where given, it reads once, few, many or a size class.

d_call,j_call,v_call,clone_size,cdr3_nt,cdr3_aa
NA,TRBJ2-1,TRBV5-1,NA,TGCGCCAGCGGCCCGGCCTCCGGGGACCTCTACAATGAGCAGTTCTTC,CASGPASGDLYNEQFF
TRBD2,TRBJ2-1,TRBV5-1,NA,TGCGCCAGCAGCTGGCCGACTAGCGGGGGGTTCAATGAGCAGTTCTTC,CASSWPTSGGFNEQFF
TRBD2,TRBJ2-5,TRBV2,few,TGTGCCAGCACGAGCGGGGGAGGTCGAGAGACCCAGTACTTC,CASTSGGGRETQYF
NA,TRBJ1-1,TRBV11-2,NA,TGTGCCAGCAGCTCTAGGGGGGCACAGGGATCGGCTGAAGCTTTCTTT,CASSSRGAQGSAEAFF
NA,TRBJ2-5,TRBV7-2,NA,TGTGCCAGCAGCTTTCTTACCGATGAGCAGTACTTC,CASSFLTDEQYF
NA,TRBJ2-5,TRBV5-1,NA,TGCGCCAGCAGCTTGGCCTTAGGGTCCGAGACCCAGTACTTC,CASSLALGSETQYF
NA,TRBJ2-7,TRBV4-3,NA,TGCGCCAGCAGCCGAGCTAAGGGACCCTACGAGCAGTACTTC,CASSRAKGPYEQYF
NA,TRBJ2-3,TRBV5-1,NA,TGCGCCAGCCAGGGCGAACAGGCAGATACGCAGTATTTT,CASQGEQADTQYF
NA,TRBJ2-3,TRBV7-9,NA,TGTGCCAGCAGCTTAAGGGCGAGGGAGGCGGATACGCAGTATTTT,CASSLRAREADTQYF
TRBD1,TRBJ1-1,TRBV20-1,NA,TGCAGTACGCGAACAGGGGTTAACACTGAAGCTTTCTTT,CSTRTGVNTEAFF
TRBD2,TRBJ2-1,TRBV5-1,NA,TGCGCCAGCAGCTCTGAGACTAGCGGGGTACCCTCCTACAATGAGCAGTTCTTC,CASSSETSGVPSYNEQFF
NA,TRBJ2-7,TRBV5-8,NA,TGTGCCAGCAGGACGGACGAGCACTACGAGCAGTACTTC,CASRTDEHYEQYF
NA,TRBJ2-4,TRBV6-6,NA,TGTGCCAGCAGTTCGCCGGGGCTCAAAAACATTCAGTACTTC,CASSSPGLKNIQYF
TRBD2,TRBJ2-1,TRBV29-1,few,TGCAGCGTTGAAGTTACTAGCGGCTACAATGAGCAGTTCTTC,CSVEVTSGYNEQFF
NA,TRBJ2-5,TRBV7-3,once,TGTGCCAGCAGCTTGGCGGGGAAAATGGAGACCCAGTACTTC,CASSLAGKMETQYF
NA,TRBJ1-6,TRBV20-1,NA,TGCAGTGCTTATAGAACACGCCCCTATAATTCACCCCTCCACTTT,CSAYRTRPYNSPLHF
TRBD1,TRBJ2-3,TRBV29-1,few,TGCAGCGTTCGACAGGGAACAGATACGCAGTATTTT,CSVRQGTDTQYF
NA,TRBJ2-6,TRBV5-1,NA,TGCGCCAGCCGATTCCAAGACGGGACTGGGGCCAACGTCCTGACTTTC,CASRFQDGTGANVLTF
NA,TRBJ2-1,TRBV24-1,NA,TGTGCCACCAGTGATTTGAGTGGGTCTGAGCAGTTCTTC,CATSDLSGSEQFF
NA,TRBJ2-4,TRBV29-1,NA,TGCAGCGTTGATACAAGTCCGGAGAGCCAGTACTTC,CSVDTSPESQYF
TRBD2,TRBJ2-1,TRBV13,NA,TGTGCCAGCAGCGAGCGGGGCCTTCACAATGAGCAGTTCTTC,CASSERGLHNEQFF
NA,TRBJ1-2,TRBV18,NA,TGTGCCAGCTCCAACGGCGGGGTTGGCTACACCTTC,CASSNGGVGYTF
NA,TRBJ1-2,TRBV3-1,NA,TGTGCCAGCAGCCAACCCCCAGAGGGGGATGGCTACACCTTC,CASSQPPEGDGYTF
TRBD1,TRBJ1-2,TRBV28,few,TGTGCCAGCAGCATGACAGGGTCCTATGGCTACACCTTC,CASSMTGSYGYTF
TRBD2,TRBJ2-5,TRBV3-1,NA,TGTGCCAGCAGCCAAGTGGCGGGGGGCCGGGAGACCCAGTACTTC,CASSQVAGGRETQYF
TRBD2,TRBJ2-5,TRBV7-2,NA,TGTGCCAGCAGCTCCTTTAGCGGGGGGGCGAGGGAGCAGTACTTC,CASSSFSGGAREQYF
NA,TRBJ1-2,TRBV4-3,NA,TGCGCCAGCAGCCAAGAGGTCCGACAGCCCTATGGCTACACCTTC,CASSQEVRQPYGYTF
TRBD1,TRBJ1-2,TRBV20-1,once,TGCAGTGCTAGAGAAGGCCGGTTCACAGGGGGCAGAGACTATGGCTACACCTTC,CSAREGRFTGGRDYGYTF
NA,TRBJ2-7,TRBV20-1,few,TGCAGTGCTAGAATCGGGATCGCCTACGAGCAGTACTTC,CSARIGIAYEQYF
TRBD1,TRBJ2-7,TRBV9,few,TGTGCCAGCAGCCCCTTTGGGGGACAGCCCTACGAGCAGTACTTC,CASSPFGGQPYEQYF
NA,TRBJ2-3,TRBV28,NA,TGTGCCAGCAGTTTATTAGCGGCGTTGGCGGATACGCAGTATTTT,CASSLLAALADTQYF
TRBD2,TRBJ2-5,TRBV9,few,TGTGCCAGCACCCCGACCGGAACTAGCGGGGGGAAAGAGACCCAGTACTTC,CASTPTGTSGGKETQYF
TRBD1,TRBJ1-1,TRBV5-5,NA,TGTGCCAGCAGCAATTCGGGTAGGGACAGAGAAGCTTTCTTT,CASSNSGRDREAFF
NA,TRBJ2-3,TRBV20-1,few,TGCAGTGCTCCCCTGGGGGGCACAGATACGCAGTATTTT,CSAPLGGTDTQYF
NA,TRBJ1-2,TRBV20-1,NA,TGCAGTGCTCAGGGGTTTTATAGCTATGGCTACACCTTC,CSAQGFYSYGYTF
NA,TRBJ1-1,TRBV20-1,few,TGCAGTGCTGGGCCGGGGCGAGGCACTGAAGCTTTCTTT,CSAGPGRGTEAFF
TRBD1,TRBJ2-5,TRBV29-1,NA,TGCAGCGCAGCCGGGACAGGGGCTGAGACCCAGTACTTC,CSAAGTGAETQYF
NA,TRBJ2-7,TRBV5-1,once,TGCGCCAGCAGCCCGGCGGGCGAACGGGCAAACGAGCAGTACTTC,CASSPAGERANEQYF
TRBD1,TRBJ2-7,TRBV6-2/TRBV6-3,NA,TGTGCCAGCAGGGGACTGGGACAGGGACCAAGTTCTTACTACGAGCAGTACTTC,CASRGLGQGPSSYYEQYF
TRBD1,TRBJ1-2,TRBV27,few,TGTGCCAGCAGCGTGACAGGGAGAATTGTCAACTATGGCTACACCTTC,CASSVTGRIVNYGYTF
TRBD2,TRBJ2-3,TRBV6-1,few,TGTGCCAGCAGTCAACTAGCGGGGGCCCCGCCTAGAGATACGCAGTATTTT,CASSQLAGAPPRDTQYF
NA,TRBJ2-7,TRBV11-3,NA,TGTGCCAGCAGCCACCCCGGGGGGCGCGACGAGCAGTACTTC,CASSHPGGRDEQYF
TRBD1,TRBJ2-5,TRBV10-1,NA,TGCGCCAGCAGTGAGCCGGGACAGGGCCAAGAGACCCAGTACTTC,CASSEPGQGQETQYF
TRBD1,TRBJ2-7,TRBV4-3,NA,TGCGCCAGCAGCCAAGATCCCGGGACAGCACACCCCTACGAGCAGTACTTC,CASSQDPGTAHPYEQYF
NA,TRBJ2-1,TRBV20-1,NA,TGCAGTGCTAGTGGAGGGCGACGTATCTACAATGAGCAGTTCTTC,CSASGGRRIYNEQFF
TRBD1,TRBJ1-6,TRBV4-1,once,TGCGCCAGCAGCCACGCCGGACAGGGGCCTCGGGTTGATTCACCCCTCCACTTT,CASSHAGQGPRVDSPLHF
NA,TRBJ2-7,TRBV20-1,once,TGCAGTGCTAGACAGGGACGGAACGAGCAGTACTTC,CSARQGRNEQYF
TRBD2,TRBJ2-3,TRBV4-3,NA,TGCGCCAGCAGCCAAGATCAGGAGGGACTAGCGGGGGAAGCTAGCACAGATACGCAGTATTTT,CASSQDQEGLAGEASTDTQYF
TRBD2,TRBJ2-6,TRBV7-9,few,TGTGCCAGCAGCTTATACCAGGGACTATCTTCTGGGGCCAACGTCCTGACTTTC,CASSLYQGLSSGANVLTF
TRBD2,TRBJ2-5,TRBV9,NA,TGTGCCAGCAGCGTCCATAGGACTAGCCGGGAGACCCAGTACTTC,CASSVHRTSRETQYF
TRBD1,TRBJ2-5,TRBV13,few,TGTGCCAGCAGCTTAGGACAGGGGAAATTGGAGACCCAGTACTTC,CASSLGQGKLETQYF